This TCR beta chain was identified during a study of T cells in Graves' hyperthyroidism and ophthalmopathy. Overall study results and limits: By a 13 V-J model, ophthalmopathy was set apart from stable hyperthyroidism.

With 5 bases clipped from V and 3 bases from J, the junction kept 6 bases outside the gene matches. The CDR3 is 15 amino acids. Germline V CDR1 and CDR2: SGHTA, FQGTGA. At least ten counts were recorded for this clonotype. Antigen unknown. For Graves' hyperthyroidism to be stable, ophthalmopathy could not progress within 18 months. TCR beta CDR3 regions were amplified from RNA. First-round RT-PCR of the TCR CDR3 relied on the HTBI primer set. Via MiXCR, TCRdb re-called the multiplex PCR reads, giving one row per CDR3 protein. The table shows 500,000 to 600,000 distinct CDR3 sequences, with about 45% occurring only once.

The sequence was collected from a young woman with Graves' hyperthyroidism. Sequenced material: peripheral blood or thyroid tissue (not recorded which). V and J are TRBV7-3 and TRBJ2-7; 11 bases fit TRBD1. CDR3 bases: TGTGCCAGCAGCATATCAGGGACAGGGGGCTACGAGCAGTACTTC. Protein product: CASSISGTGGYEQYF.